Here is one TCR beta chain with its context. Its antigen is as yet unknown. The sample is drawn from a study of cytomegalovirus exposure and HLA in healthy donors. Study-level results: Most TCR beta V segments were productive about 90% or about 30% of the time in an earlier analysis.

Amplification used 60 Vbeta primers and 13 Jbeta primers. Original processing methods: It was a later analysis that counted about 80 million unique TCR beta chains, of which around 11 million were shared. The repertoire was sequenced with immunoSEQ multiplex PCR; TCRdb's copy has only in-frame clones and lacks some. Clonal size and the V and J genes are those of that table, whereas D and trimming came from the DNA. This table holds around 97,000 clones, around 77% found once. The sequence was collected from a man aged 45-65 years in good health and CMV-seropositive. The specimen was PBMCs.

CDR3: CASSLARSGTGELFF. The DNA for the CDR3 is TGTGCCAGCAGCTTAGCGCGTAGCGGCACCGGGGAGCTGTTTTTT. The rearrangement links TRBV7-6 to TRBJ2-2, with a possible D match to TRBD2 (6 bases). The CDR3 is 15 amino acids. The germline CDR1 and CDR2 sequences are SGHVS and FNYEAQ. V lost 0 bases and J lost 4, with 9 bases in between.